The sequence of this T cell receptor beta chain was determined in a study of blood T cell repertoires in COVID-19. As for the study in general: Specimens from acute and convalescent COVID-19 originated in the United States, Italy and Spain. T cells, B-cell-depleted T cells, or PBMCs provided the cDNA or gDNA that served as material.

In the original processing: Amplification of reference gene primers was used by the study to estimate nucleated cell counts. The assay was immunoSEQ multiplex PCR, and TCRdb's table has in-frame clones only and misses some. V, J and clone size derive from that table, while D and trimming were established from the DNA sequence. The repertoire holds 200,000 to 250,000 clones, with just under 90% as singletons. The CDR3 runs 14 residues. The V and J ends lost 7 bases and 1 base respectively, with 13 bases between them. Germline CDR1 reads LNHNV; CDR2 reads YYDKDF (reference sequence). Enrollment of patients from Seattle took place during active infection, with longitudinal follow-up. The table lists this clone with a few counts.

The J gene is TRBJ1-1, the V gene TRBV15; D unresolved. The specimen sequenced was peripheral blood. The clonotype was recovered from a young man with COVID-19, enrolled during active disease. The CDR3 loop reads CATKNGYQNTEAFF. The CDR3, as DNA: TGTGCCACCAAGAACGGGTACCAGAACACTGAAGCTTTCTTT. Full variable domain (missing parts from reference TRBV15 and TRBJ1-1): DAMVIQNPRYQVTQFGKPVTLSCSQTLNHNVMYWYQQKSSQAPKLLFHYYDKDFNNEADTPDNFQSRRPNTSFCFLDIRSPGLGDTAMYLCATKNGYQNTEAFFGQGTRLTVV.